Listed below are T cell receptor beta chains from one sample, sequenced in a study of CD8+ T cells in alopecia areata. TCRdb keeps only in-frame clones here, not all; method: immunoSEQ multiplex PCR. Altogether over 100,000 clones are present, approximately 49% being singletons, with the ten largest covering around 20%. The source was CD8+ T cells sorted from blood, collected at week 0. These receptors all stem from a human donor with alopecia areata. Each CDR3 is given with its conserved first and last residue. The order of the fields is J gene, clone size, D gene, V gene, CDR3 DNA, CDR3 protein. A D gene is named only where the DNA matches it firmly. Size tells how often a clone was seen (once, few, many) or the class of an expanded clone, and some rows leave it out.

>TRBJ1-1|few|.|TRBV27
TGTGCCAGCAGTCCCCTCGGGGAGGCAGAAGCTTTCTTT
CASSPLGEAEAFF
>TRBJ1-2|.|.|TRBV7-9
TGTGCCAGCAGCTTAGGTCTACAGTCCTATGGCTACACCTTC
CASSLGLQSYGYTF
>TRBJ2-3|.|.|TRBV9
TGTGCCAGCAGCGTAGGGACTTTGAGGGGGGGATCCACAGATACGCAGTATTTT
CASSVGTLRGGSTDTQYF
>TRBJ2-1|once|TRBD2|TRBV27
TGTGCCAGCAGCTTCCTACTAGCGGGGGGGCCAAATGAGCAGTTCTTC
CASSFLLAGGPNEQFF
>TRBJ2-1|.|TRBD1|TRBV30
TGTGCCTGGAGCCGGGACAGGGGTATCAATGAGCAGTTCTTC
CAWSRDRGINEQFF
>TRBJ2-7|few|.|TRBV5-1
TGCGCCAGCAGCTTAAAAACTGCCTACGAGCAGTACTTC
CASSLKTAYEQYF
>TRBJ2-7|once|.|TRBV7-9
TGTGCCAGCAGCTTGAGTCGGGACGAGCAGTACTTC
CASSLSRDEQYF
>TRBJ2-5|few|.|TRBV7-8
TGTGCCAGCAGCCCCGGCGGCGGTGGGACCCAGTACTTC
CASSPGGGGTQYF
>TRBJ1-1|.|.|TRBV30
TGTGCCTGGAGTTTCGGGCTTACGGAGAACACTGAAGCTTTCTTT
CAWSFGLTENTEAFF
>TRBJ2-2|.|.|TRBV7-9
TGTGCCAGCAGCCCCTCCCTGACCGGGGAGCTGTTTTTT
CASSPSLTGELFF
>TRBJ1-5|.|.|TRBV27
TGTGCCAGCAGTCCAGGGGTGGGCGGGGGCAATCAGCCCCAGCATTTT
CASSPGVGGGNQPQHF
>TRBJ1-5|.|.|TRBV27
TGTGCCAGCAGTTTTTCTCCAGGCAATCAGCCCCAGCATTTT
CASSFSPGNQPQHF
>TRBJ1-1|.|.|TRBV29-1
TGCAGCGTTGAACGGTCAGCGGGGCCCACTGAAGCTTTCTTT
CSVERSAGPTEAFF
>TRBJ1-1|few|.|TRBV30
TGTGCCTGCCAAGACCCGGGGAGGACTGAAGCTTTCTTT
CACQDPGRTEAFF
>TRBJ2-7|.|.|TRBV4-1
TGCGCCAGCAGCCACAATGCCTACGAGCAGTACTTC
CASSHNAYEQYF
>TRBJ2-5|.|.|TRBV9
TGTGCCAGCAGCGCTTCAGGGGCCGGGTCGGCCCAGTACTTC
CASSASGAGSAQYF
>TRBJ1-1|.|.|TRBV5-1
TGCGCCAGCAGGATCGGACAGAACACTGAAGCTTTCTTT
CASRIGQNTEAFF
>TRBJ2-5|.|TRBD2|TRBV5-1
TGCGCCAGCAGCTTCCGCGGGAGAGGAGTTCAAGAGACCCAGTACTTC
CASSFRGRGVQETQYF
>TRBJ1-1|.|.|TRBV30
TGTGCCTGGAGTACCCAAACAGAAATCACTGAAGCTTTCTTT
CAWSTQTEITEAFF